What follows describes a single T cell receptor (beta chain). Its antigen is not known. These data belong to a study of Tregs in tolerant kidney transplant recipients. Whole-study findings and limits: Few patients were studied, so findings need validation in larger groups. Tregs expanded with activated donor B cells seemed most donor-specific.

Unstimulated Tregs (CD4+CD25+CD127-) and CD4+CD25- non-Tregs were sorted from PBMCs. Sequencing was performed with immunoSEQ multiplex PCR; in TCRdb, only in-frame clones are kept and a portion is missing. This sample has about 77,000 clones, with approximately 98% found just once. The sample in question was CD4+ T cells from blood, obtained before the transplant. The TCR was taken from a human donor who received a combined kidney and bone marrow transplant.

The chain's CDR3 is CASSLVGAGANVLTF. In nucleotides, the CDR3 is TGTGCCAGCAGTTTGGTAGGGGCCGGGGCCAACGTCCTGACTTTC. The chain carries TRBV28 and TRBJ2-6, with D possibly matching TRBD1 (5 bases). The V gene lost 3 bases and the J gene lost 4 bases, with 10 bases spanning the gap. Germline-derived CDR1 and CDR2 are MDHEN and SYDVKM. This CDR3 spans 15 amino acids.